The present T cell receptor beta chain was sequenced within a study of beta chain features in type 1 diabetes. Overall study findings and caveats: All four CD4+ subsets of Type 1 diabetes patients contained TCRB CDR3s that were moderately but significantly shorter.

The entirety of the isolated RNA underwent reverse transcription, so expressed TCRB transcripts were sequenced. Sequencing used immunoSEQ multiplex PCR; TCRdb keeps in-frame clones, though not all of them. The sample shows about 150,000 clones, 10% of them seen only once. Markers CD45RO/CCR7/CD25/CD127/CD95/CD27 served to sort CD4+ naive, central memory, regulatory and stem cell-like memory cells. This clone was counted only a few times. Its target is not known. At one end, the junction sequence differs from germline, possibly due to a read error. The specimen sequenced was central memory CD4+ T cells from blood. This clonotype was sampled from a man aged 25-45 years with type 1 diabetes.

The CDR3 sequence: CASSLTSYTDTQYF. DNA for the CDR3: TGTGCCAGCAGCCTAACTAGTTACACAGATACGCAGTATTTT. The rearrangement joins TRBV7-3 to TRBJ2-3; D might be TRBD2 (5 bases). The germline gives CDR1 SGHTA, CDR2 FQGTGA. The CDR3 sequence is 14 residues long.